These T cell receptor beta chains were read from a single sample in a study of T cells in Graves' hyperthyroidism and ophthalmopathy. One entry per CDR3 protein results from TCRdb running MiXCR on the multiplex PCR reads. In the table there are some 770,000 distinct CDR3 sequences, 16% of which are singletons. The material sequenced was blood. The receptors here all came from a man aged 18 to 29 with Graves' hyperthyroidism. Both conserved end residues are trimmed from each CDR3. Fields, in order: V gene, J gene, CDR3 protein.

TRBV19	TRBJ2-7	ASSMDSGRAYEQY
TRBV2	TRBJ2-1	ASSVSGVYNEQF
TRBV19	TRBJ2-1	ASKRGQDYNEQF
TRBV11-2	TRBJ2-1	ASTLAAVFSYNEQF
TRBV19	TRBJ2-7	ASSIGSLYEQY
TRBV5-5	TRBJ2-7	ASSVTVLTYEQY
TRBV5-1	TRBJ1-2	ASRSEPFRRTVKENYGYT
TRBV20-1	TRBJ2-5	SAAKLTQSGRRETQY
TRBV27	TRBJ2-2	ASRPKGGGRHTGELF
TRBV7-9	TRBJ2-4	ASSSPAGEDKNIQY
TRBV6-1	TRBJ1-5	ATSGTGGWGNQPQH
TRBV27	TRBJ1-4	ASQAWLNEKLF
TRBV12-3/TRBV12-4	TRBJ1-3	ASSLSWGYSGNTIY
TRBV9	TRBJ2-5	ASSTASGYQETQY
TRBV19	TRBJ2-1	ASSDPGPGDEQF
TRBV29-1	TRBJ2-2	SVDKGTGIGELF
TRBV2	TRBJ2-3	ASSGSPQSTDTQY
TRBV2	TRBJ1-5	ASRGDGQH
TRBV27	TRBJ2-7	ASTTTGRDEQY
TRBV28	TRBJ1-2	ASRSPRLTGTYGYT
TRBV12-3/TRBV12-4	TRBJ2-3	ASSPGLETYLFTDTQY
TRBV7-9	TRBJ2-2	ASSLGLAVVRNTGELF
TRBV6-1	TRBJ2-2	ASSIPVGLAGLPGNTGELF
TRBV30	TRBJ2-1	AWSGLSNEQF
TRBV19	TRBJ2-5	ASSIGLAVQETQY
TRBV20-1	TRBJ2-7	SASNSSYEQY
TRBV20-1	TRBJ2-5	SAPGGLADNQETQY
TRBV12-3/TRBV12-4	TRBJ2-3	ASSPKITDTQY
TRBV11-2	TRBJ2-1	ASSFLAGGQNEQF
TRBV4-3	TRBJ2-7	ASSLALKGGGSSYEQY
TRBV27	TRBJ2-1	ASRPNLHNEQF
TRBV5-1	TRBJ2-7	ASSLVAGDTYEQY
TRBV19	TRBJ2-2	ASSIQNTGELF